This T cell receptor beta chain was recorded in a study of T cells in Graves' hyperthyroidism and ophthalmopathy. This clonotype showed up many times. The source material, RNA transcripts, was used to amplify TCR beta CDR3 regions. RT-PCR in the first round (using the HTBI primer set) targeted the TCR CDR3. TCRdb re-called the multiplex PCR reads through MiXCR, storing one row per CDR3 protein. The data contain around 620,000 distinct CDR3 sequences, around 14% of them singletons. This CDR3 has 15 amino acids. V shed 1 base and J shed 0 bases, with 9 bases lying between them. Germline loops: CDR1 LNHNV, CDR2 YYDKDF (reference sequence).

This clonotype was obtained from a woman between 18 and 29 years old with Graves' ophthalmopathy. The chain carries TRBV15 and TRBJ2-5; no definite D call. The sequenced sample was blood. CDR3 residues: CATSRVPRDQETQYF. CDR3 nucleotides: TGTGCCACCAGCAGAGTCCCCCGGGACCAAGAGACCCAGTACTTC.